These 26 T cell receptor beta chains were all obtained from the same sample, sequenced in a study of blood T cell repertoires in COVID-19. The assay was immunoSEQ multiplex PCR, and TCRdb's table has in-frame clones only and misses some. Of under 300,000 clones in the sample, just under 90% were seen once. Sample: peripheral blood. These receptors came from a woman aged 40 to 50 with acute or convalescent COVID-19.

The rearrangement links TRBV5-1 to TRBJ1-6; no firm D call. V dropped 0 bases and J dropped 8 bases, with 6 bases sitting between them. CDR1 is SGHRS and CDR2 is YFSETQ in the germline V gene. The CDR3 is 13 residues long. This chain's CDR3 is CASSLVSDSPLHF. In nucleotides, the CDR3 is TGCGCCAGCAGCTTGGTGTCGGATTCACCCCTCCACTTT.

This clone was counted ten times or more. V gene TRBV6-2 or TRBV6-3 combines with J gene TRBJ2-2; 12 bases line up with TRBD1. The CDR3 runs to 18 residues. CDR1 is MNHEY, CDR2 SVGEGT, per germline. V shed 0 bases and J 0 bases; nucleotides not matched to a gene: 2. The CDR3 sequence is CASSYSGTGGANTGELFF. CDR3 nucleotides: TGTGCCAGCAGTTACTCCGGGACAGGGGGCGCGAACACCGGGGAGCTGTTTTTT.

This clone was observed a handful of times. The DNA for the CDR3 is TGTGCCAGCAGCACTGGCTCCTTC. It is translated as CASSTGSF. This chain joins TRBV21-1 and TRBJ1-2; the D call TRBD1 from the table was never checked on the DNA. TRBV21-1 is an annotated pseudogene. The CDR3 contains 8 residues.

This clone was seen a single time. V usage is TRBV27 and J usage is TRBJ2-5, with a tentative D call TRBD2 (6 bases). Trimming removed 4 bases from V and 1 base from J, with 19 bases in between. Germline V gene data show CDR1 as MNHEY and CDR2 as SMNVEV (reference sequence). The CDR3 is made up of 17 amino acids. The CDR3 nucleotides are TGTGCCAGCAGTTCTAACGGAGGGCTAATACGCCAAGAGACCCAGTACTTC. Translation: CASSSNGGLIRQETQYF.

The gene calls are TRBV15 and TRBJ1-2, with TRBD1 matching over 9 bases. The trim removed 5 bases at V and 2 bases at J, leaving 9 bases unmatched. The CDR3 spans 16 residues. CDR1 is LNHNV, CDR2 YYDKDF, per germline (reference sequence). The CDR3 DNA is TGTGCCACCAGCTCTAAGGACAGGGGACCAAACTATGGCTACACCTTC. Translation: CATSSKDRGPNYGYTF.

CDR3 DNA sequence: TGTGCCAGCAGACCCCGGGACAGGGATTACTATGGCTACACCTTC. As protein: CASRPRDRDYYGYTF. V and J are TRBV28 and TRBJ1-2, with TRBD1 identical over 9 bases. V lost 6 bases, J lost 3 bases, and 8 bases stayed unmatched. Germline-derived CDR1 and CDR2 are MDHEN and SYDVKM. This CDR3 region has 15 residues.

The chain uses TRBV7-8 and TRBJ2-3, with 9 bases aligning to TRBD2. V shed 1 base and J 0 bases; nucleotides not matched to a gene: 11. The CDR3 consists of 19 residues. The germline CDR1 and CDR2 sequences are SGHVS and FQNEAQ. CDR3 sequence (DNA): TGTGCCAGCAGCTTAGGGGGACTAGCTGGTTTCCTAAGCACAGATACGCAGTATTTT. Residues: CASSLGGLAGFLSTDTQYF.

This chain joins TRBV19 and TRBJ2-3, with 9 bases that match TRBD1. CDR1 LNHDA and CDR2 SQIVND come from the germline V gene (reference sequence). The CDR3 loop spans 15 amino acids. V dropped 9 bases and J dropped 5; count of bases not matched to a gene: 12. CDR3 sequence (DNA): TGTGCCAGCCACACTGTTGGGACAGGGAAAGATACGCAGTATTTT. This codes for CASHTVGTGKDTQYF. The whole variable domain, filled in from reference TRBV19 and TRBJ2-3, reads DGGITQSPKYLFRKEGQNVTLSCEQNLNHDAMYWYRQDPGQGLRLIYYSQIVNDFQKGDIAEGYSVSREKKESFPLTVTSAQKNPTAFYLCASHTVGTGKDTQYFGPGTRLTVL.

The chain has TRBV10-2 and TRBJ1-1; a possible D gene is TRBD1 (5 bases). Germline values: CDR1 WSHSY, CDR2 SAAADI. The ends were cut back, 4 bases at V and 0 bases at J, with 12 bases in the middle. The length of the CDR3 is 15 residues. The CDR3 DNA sequence: TGCGCCAGCAGTGGTGGCAGGGCCATGAACACTGAAGCTTTCTTT. Translating gives CASSGGRAMNTEAFF.

The genes are TRBV6-5 and TRBJ1-1, with D unresolved. This CDR3 comprises 15 residues. Between the trimmed V and J ends, which lost 7 bases and 1 base, there was a span of 16 bases. Germline assignment: CDR1 MNHEY and CDR2 SVGAGI. CDR3 in amino acids: CASIAIGLSNTEAFF. CDR3 DNA: TGTGCCAGCATCGCTATCGGACTTTCGAACACTGAAGCTTTCTTT.

There are many counts of this clone. This CDR3 is CASKGRQSSYEQYV. The CDR3 nucleotides are TGTGCCAGCAAGGGCCGACAGAGCTCCTACGAGCAGTACGTC. V usage is TRBV7-9 and J usage is TRBJ2-7; perhaps TRBD1 as D (5 bases). Looked up from germline, CDR1 is SEHNR and CDR2 is FQNEAQ (reference sequence). V was shortened by 7 bases and J by 0 bases, with 13 bases between the two germline ends. The CDR3 has 14 residues.

This clone has a single count. The DNA of the CDR3 is TGTGCCAGCAGCTTGGACGGAGGATCAAGCAATCAGCCCCAGCATTTT. Amino acid sequence: CASSLDGGSSNQPQHF. V gene TRBV5-6 combines with J gene TRBJ1-5; the D is unclear. Deletions cut 0 bases from V and 1 base from J, with 11 bases between. The CDR3 runs to 16 residues. Germline V lookup: CDR1 SGHDT, CDR2 YYEEEE.

The rearrangement links TRBV12-3 or TRBV12-4 to TRBJ2-5; 11 bases are shared with TRBD2. Trimming took 6 bases from V and 5 from J; bases not matched to a gene: 2. The CDR3 extends over 13 amino acids. The CDR3 sequence: CASRTSGAETQYF. The CDR3 bases are TGTGCCAGCAGGACTAGCGGGGCCGAGACCCAGTACTTC.

This chain uses TRBV5-6 with TRBJ2-5, with a weak D call TRBD1 (6 bases). V shed 2 bases and J shed 5 bases, with 25 bases lying between them. The CDR3 length is 18 residues. Germline V gives CDR1 SGHDT, CDR2 YYEEEE. CDR3 sequence (DNA): TGTGCCAGCAGCTTTTCTTACAGGGTGAACTATGAAGGGGAGACCCAGTACTTC. This encodes CASSFSYRVNYEGETQYF.

The J gene is TRBJ1-1, the V gene TRBV7-2, with no clear D. V was shortened by 4 bases and J by 0 bases, with 6 bases between the two germline ends. This CDR3 comprises 13 residues. CDR1 SGHTA and CDR2 FQGNSA come from the germline V gene. CDR3 region: CASSSELNTEAFF. CDR3 sequence (DNA): TGTGCCAGCAGCTCCGAGCTGAACACTGAAGCTTTCTTT.

The chain joins TRBV15 to TRBJ2-5; maybe TRBD2 (5 bases). CDR1 and CDR2 from the germline V gene are LNHNV and YYDKDF (reference sequence). The CDR3 is made up of 14 amino acids. V was shortened by 0 bases and J by 4 bases, with 9 bases between the two germline ends. Here the CDR3 DNA reads TGTGCCACCAGCAGAGATCATGAGGGAGAGACCCAGTACTTC. It is translated as CATSRDHEGETQYF. Supplemented by reference TRBV15 and TRBJ2-5, the full variable domain reads DAMVIQNPRYQVTQFGKPVTLSCSQTLNHNVMYWYQQKSSQAPKLLFHYYDKDFNNEADTPDNFQSRRPNTSFCFLDIRSPGLGDTAMYLCATSRDHEGETQYFGPGTRLLVL.

The chain recombines TRBV15 with TRBJ2-3, with a tentative D call TRBD1 (6 bases). CDR1 LNHNV and CDR2 YYDKDF come from the germline V gene (reference sequence). Trimming removed 8 bases at V and 1 base at J, with 10 bases between. The CDR3 contains 13 residues. The CDR3 DNA is TGTGCCACCGCTCAGGGGCGCACAGATACGCAGTATTTT. This translates into CATAQGRTDTQYF.

The chain uses TRBV7-2 and TRBJ1-4; 9 nucleotides match TRBD1. There are 15 residues in the CDR3. Per germline, CDR1 SGHTA and CDR2 FQGNSA. Trimming cost V 3 bases and J 4 bases; bases outside gene matches: 3. This chain's CDR3 is CASSFTTGGNEKLFF. In nucleotides, the CDR3 is TGTGCCAGCAGCTTTACGACAGGGGGTAATGAAAAACTGTTTTTT.

This chain uses TRBV6-5 with TRBJ1-1, with 7 bases aligning to TRBD1. The V gene's germline CDR1 is MNHEY and CDR2 SVGAGI. The CDR3 runs to 14 residues. V lost 10 bases to trimming and J lost 1 base; unmatched junction nucleotides: 9. The CDR3 nucleotides are TGTGCCACCCTCGTACCAGGGGGGAACACTGAAGCTTTCTTT. It encodes CATLVPGGNTEAFF.

The chain uses TRBV5-1 and TRBJ2-7; 11 nucleotides align to TRBD1. Losses at the gene ends were 4 bases for V and 2 bases for J; bases not matched to a gene: 14. Germline CDR1 and CDR2: SGHRS and YFSETQ. This CDR3 is 18 amino acids long. The DNA of the CDR3 is TGCGCCAGCAGCAAGGGACAGGGGGATTTCGTTTGTACCTACGAGCAGTACGTC. This sequence encodes CASSKGQGDFVCTYEQYV.

This sequence joins TRBV4-1 and TRBJ2-2; 8 nucleotides match TRBD2. CDR1 is MGHRA and CDR2 is YSYEKL in the germline V gene. The CDR3 spans 17 residues. The ends lost 0 bases at V and 0 bases at J; junction bases unmatched: 3. In DNA form, the CDR3 reads TGCGCCAGCAGCCAAGATCCCGGGGGGGCGAACACCGGGGAGCTGTTTTTT. This gives the protein CASSQDPGGANTGELFF.

This clone was recorded only once. The chain recombines TRBV5-1 with TRBJ2-3, with TRBD2 matching 15 bases. Germline V gene lookup returns CDR1 SGHRS and CDR2 YFSETQ. The CDR3 is 17 amino acids. V lost 4 bases, J lost 2 bases, and 5 bases stayed unmatched. The CDR3 is CASSRGLAGGPTDTQYF. The CDR3 DNA reads as TGCGCCAGCAGCCGGGGACTAGCGGGGGGACCCACAGATACGCAGTATTTT. Variable domain in full (rest from reference TRBV5-1 and TRBJ2-3): KAGVTQTPRYLIKTRGQQVTLSCSPISGHRSVSWYQQTPGQGLQFLFEYFSETQRNKGNFPGRFSGRQFSNSRSEMNVSTLELGDSALYLCASSRGLAGGPTDTQYFGPGTRLTVL.

The chain is built from TRBV4-2 and TRBJ1-4, with TRBD1 matching 9 bases. Germline CDR1 is LGHNA and CDR2 is YNFKEQ. The J segment lost 5 bases and the V segment lost 6 bases, leaving 4 bases of the junction unmatched. The CDR3 sequence is 14 residues long. CDR3 nucleotide sequence: TGTGCCAGCAGGGAGACAGGGGGAAATGAAAAACTGTTTTTT. Translating gives CASRETGGNEKLFF.

V and J are TRBV6-6 and TRBJ1-2; 7 bases are shared with TRBD1. CDR3 length: 15 residues. Germline CDR1 MNHNY, CDR2 SVGAGI (reference sequence). The V and J ends lost 2 bases and 2 bases, in that order; junction bases with no gene match: 5. For the CDR3, the DNA is TGTGCCAGCAGTTACGAGGGGGCGCGGAACTATGGCTACACCTTC. This encodes CASSYEGARNYGYTF.

J is TRBJ1-2 and V is TRBV18, with TRBD1 matching over 8 bases. Losses at the gene ends were 1 base for V and 6 bases for J; bases not matched to a gene: 7. The CDR3 runs to 15 residues. CDR1 KGHSH and CDR2 LQKENI come from the germline V gene. CDR3 sequence reads: CASSPLSDRADGYTF. The DNA of the CDR3 is TGTGCCAGCTCACCACTCTCGGACAGGGCGGATGGCTACACCTTC.

The V gene is TRBV12-5, the J gene TRBJ2-7, with D maybe TRBD1 (5 bases). The CDR3 is 13 residues long. Germline assignment: CDR1 LGHNT and CDR2 FRNRAP. V lost 8 bases and J lost 3, with 14 bases in between. Here the CDR3 DNA reads TGTGCTAGTTCCAATAGCCAGGGCTACGAGCAGTACGTC. It yields the protein CASSNSQGYEQYV.